Listed below are T cell receptor beta chains from one sample, sequenced in a study of cytomegalovirus exposure and HLA in healthy donors. Profiled with immunoSEQ multiplex PCR; TCRdb holds only in-frame clones, not every one. The sample lists 150,000 or so clones; 70% to 80% were seen once. Input material: PBMCs. The source is a young man in good health and CMV-seropositive. CDR3s include the opening cysteine and the closing phenylalanine or tryptophan. Fields, in order: D gene, J gene, clone size, V gene, CDR3 DNA, CDR3 protein. D genes are given only for firm matches. Clone size is stated in some rows and not others, as once, few, many or a class when expanded.

NA,TRBJ2-7,NA,TRBV19,TGTGCCAGTAGTATTGGGGCAGGGTCCTACGAGCAGTACTTC,CASSIGAGSYEQYF
NA,TRBJ1-1,few,TRBV7-9,TGTGCCAGCAGCCTTAGCAACACTGAAGCTTTCTTT,CASSLSNTEAFF
NA,TRBJ2-7,NA,TRBV27,TGTGCCAGCGGGGAGGATCGGGGCTACGAGCAGTACTTC,CASGEDRGYEQYF
NA,TRBJ2-2,NA,TRBV7-6,TGTGCCAGCAGATCGATGAGGGACACCGGGGAGCTGTTTTTT,CASRSMRDTGELFF
TRBD2,TRBJ2-1,NA,TRBV2,TGTGCCAGCGAGCTAGCGGGATTTAATGAGCAGTTCTTC,CASELAGFNEQFF
NA,TRBJ2-5,NA,TRBV5-1,TGCGCCAGCAGCCTAACTGTCCAAGAGACCCAGTACTTC,CASSLTVQETQYF
TRBD1,TRBJ1-3,NA,TRBV7-3,TGTGCCAGCAGCCCGGGACAGAGCGGATCTGGAAACACCATATATTTT,CASSPGQSGSGNTIYF
NA,TRBJ2-5,NA,TRBV19,TGTGCCAGTAGTAGCGGGTATCAAGAGACCCAGTACTTC,CASSSGYQETQYF
TRBD1,TRBJ1-2,once,TRBV19,TGTGCCAGCGGGAACCGGGACAGGGACCCGTCCATGGACGGCTACACCTTC,CASGNRDRDPSMDGYTF
NA,TRBJ1-4,NA,TRBV28,TGTGCCAGCAGTTTCGAGGTCGGTGAACTGTTTTTT,CASSFEVGELFF
TRBD1,TRBJ2-3,NA,TRBV6-5,TGTGCCAGCAGTACCGACAGGGAAGTCTCAGATACGCAGTATTTT,CASSTDREVSDTQYF
NA,TRBJ1-5,NA,TRBV28,TGTGCCAGCAAACAGGGTAACGATCAGCCCCAGCATTTT,CASKQGNDQPQHF
TRBD1,TRBJ1-1,NA,TRBV4-1,TGCGCCAGCAGCCGACAGGGGCTGGGGACTGAAGCTTTCTTT,CASSRQGLGTEAFF
TRBD2,TRBJ2-1,few,TRBV10-3,TGTGCCATCAGTGAGTCGACTAGCGGGGGGGCATCTCTCTTC,CAISESTSGGASLF
NA,TRBJ1-5,NA,TRBV7-6,TGTGCCAGCAGCTTATCCAGAGGGAATGGAAATCAGCCCCAGCATTTT,CASSLSRGNGNQPQHF
NA,TRBJ2-7,NA,TRBV5-4,TGTGCCAGCAGCTTGGACTACGACGAGCAGTACTTC,CASSLDYDEQYF
TRBD2,TRBJ2-1,once,TRBV7-9,TGTGCCAGCAGCGGCTTAGCGGGAAGCTCCTACAATGAGCAGTTCTTC,CASSGLAGSSYNEQFF
NA,TRBJ1-2,NA,TRBV6-6,TGTGCCAGCTCGGCAGGCCGCAACTATGGCTACACCTTC,CASSAGRNYGYTF
TRBD2,TRBJ2-7,once,TRBV27,TGTGCCAGCAGTTTAAGGAGCGGGGGGTACTACGAGCAGTACTTC,CASSLRSGGYYEQYF
TRBD2,TRBJ2-3,NA,TRBV2,TGTGCCACTCCAAGGGGACTAGCGGTCACAGATACGCAGTATTTT,CATPRGLAVTDTQYF
TRBD1,TRBJ2-2,once,TRBV12-5,TGTGCTAGTGGTCTGGGACAGGGGACTCCCGGGGAGCTGTTTTTT,CASGLGQGTPGELFF
NA,TRBJ1-5,few,TRBV27,TGTGCCAGCAGCAGGGGCTCCTATAGCAATCAGCCCCAGCATTTT,CASSRGSYSNQPQHF
NA,TRBJ2-7,once,TRBV25-1,TGTGCCAGCAGCGTAGCGGAGGGGTACGACGAGCAGTACTTC,CASSVAEGYDEQYF
TRBD1,TRBJ2-5,NA,TRBV27,TGTGCCAGCAGAGGACAGGTCGAACTGGCAGAGACCCAGTACTTC,CASRGQVELAETQYF
NA,TRBJ1-5,NA,TRBV7-2,TGTGCCAGCAGCTTAGGAGGGCAGACTGGGCCCCAGCATTTT,CASSLGGQTGPQHF
NA,TRBJ2-3,NA,TRBV6-5,TGTGCCAGCACCAGGACAGTTTCCACAGATACGCAGTATTTT,CASTRTVSTDTQYF
NA,TRBJ1-5,NA,TRBV27,TGTGCCACTCACGGAGGGGCGACGAGCAATCAGCCCCAGCATTTT,CATHGGATSNQPQHF
NA,TRBJ1-2,few,TRBV19,TGTGCCAGTAGTATAGACACCCTCACGGAGAACTATGGCTACACCTTC,CASSIDTLTENYGYTF
NA,TRBJ2-1,NA,TRBV18,TGTGCCAGCTCACCACCAGGGAGCAATGAGCAGTTCTTC,CASSPPGSNEQFF
TRBD1,TRBJ1-6,NA,TRBV6-5,TGTGCCAGCAGTTACCAGGGACAGGGCGATTCACCCCTCCACTTT,CASSYQGQGDSPLHF
TRBD1,TRBJ2-2,NA,TRBV9,TGTGCCAGCAGCGTATTGTCACAGGGGGTTACCGGGGAGCTGTTTTTT,CASSVLSQGVTGELFF